The present T cell receptor beta chain was sequenced within a study of technical replicates of blood from a handful of donors. The CDR3 length is 13 residues. Per the germline V gene, CDR1 is LNHDA and CDR2 is SQIVND (reference sequence). With 5 bases clipped from V and 9 bases from J, the junction kept 6 bases outside the gene matches. Profiled with immunoSEQ multiplex PCR; TCRdb holds only in-frame clones, not every one. This sample has 75,000 to 100,000 clones, with approximately 94% found just once. The source of this sequence is a human donor in good health. J is TRBJ2-1 and V is TRBV19, with 8 bases fitting TRBD2. The specimen sequenced was T cells isolated from PBMCs. In DNA, the CDR3 is TGTGCCAGTAGTCGTAGCGGGAACATTGAGCAGTTCTTC. Residues: CASSRSGNIEQFF.